One sample yielded the 16 T cell receptor beta chains listed below, sequenced in a study of blood T cell repertoires in COVID-19. This table comes from immunoSEQ multiplex PCR, and its TCRdb copy is limited to in-frame clones, with some not included. Among about 100,000 clones listed, more than 75% were seen once. The sample was peripheral blood. The receptors originated from a young man in a cohort sampled during active COVID-19.

This clone was counted only a few times. The V and J genes are TRBV6-5 and TRBJ1-5; possible D gene TRBD1, 6 bases. This CDR3 region has 15 residues. Germline V lookup: CDR1 MNHEY, CDR2 SVGAGI. V lost 7 bases to trimming and J lost 2 bases, with 15 bases between them. The CDR3 sequence is CASTSGGGGNQPQHF. DNA of the CDR3: TGTGCCAGCACTTCTGGGGGCGGAGGCAATCAGCCCCAGCATTTT.

V is TRBV7-9 and J is TRBJ2-5; weak D call: TRBD1 (5 bases). Germline values: CDR1 SEHNR, CDR2 FQNEAQ (reference sequence). The CDR3 totals 14 residues. The ends were cut back, 5 bases at V and 1 base at J, with 11 bases in the middle. This CDR3 reads CASSPRTGQETQYF. The DNA of the CDR3 is TGTGCCAGCAGCCCACGAACAGGCCAAGAGACCCAGTACTTC.

The chain couples TRBV6-2 or TRBV6-3 to TRBJ2-6; a possible D gene is TRBD1 (6 bases). CDR1 and CDR2 from the germline V gene are MNHEY and SVGEGT. The length of the CDR3 is 20 residues. The germline V and J ends were trimmed by 5 bases and 2 bases, with 25 bases remaining between them. The CDR3 DNA follows: TGTGCCAGCAGTCGCCAGGGACAATCCGTAGGGTGGGCTGGGGCCAACGTCCTGACTTTC. This codes for CASSRQGQSVGWAGANVLTF.

This chain links TRBV6-5 with TRBJ1-4, with 12 bases aligning to TRBD1. The CDR3 extends over 15 amino acids. Germline values: CDR1 MNHEY, CDR2 SVGAGI. J lost 2 bases, V lost 9 bases, and 4 bases had no gene match. The CDR3 nucleotides are TGTGCCAGGGGACAGGGGGCCCTGACTAATGAAAAACTGTTTTTT. Protein sequence: CARGQGALTNEKLFF.

This chain links TRBV4-3 with TRBJ2-3; TRBD2 agrees at 10 bases. V lost 4 bases, J lost 4 bases, and 8 bases stayed unmatched. Per germline, CDR1 LGHNA and CDR2 YSLEER. This CDR3 comprises 16 residues. The DNA of the CDR3 is TGCGCCAGCAGCCTTACAGCGGGGGGGGCGTCAGATACGCAGTATTTT. This translates into CASSLTAGGASDTQYF.

The chain's CDR3 is CAYNRDPGNTIYF. The CDR3, as DNA: TGTGCCTATAACAGGGACCCTGGAAACACCATATATTTT. The J gene is TRBJ1-3, the V gene TRBV30, with a tentative D call TRBD1 (6 bases). Trimming took 7 bases from V and 2 from J, leaving 12 bases between them. The CDR3 has 13 amino acids. CDR1 is GTSNPN and CDR2 is SVGIG in the germline V gene (reference sequence).

V gene TRBV15 combines with J gene TRBJ2-2, with D possibly matching TRBD2 (5 bases). From germline, CDR1 is LNHNV and CDR2 YYDKDF (reference sequence). Trimming stripped 0 bases from V and 0 bases from J, with 11 bases between. The CDR3 covers 17 residues. The CDR3 reads CATSRDEASTNTGELFF. CDR3 nucleotide sequence: TGTGCCACCAGCAGAGATGAGGCTAGCACGAACACCGGGGAGCTGTTTTTT. The full variable domain, completed using reference TRBV15 and TRBJ2-2, is DAMVIQNPRYQVTQFGKPVTLSCSQTLNHNVMYWYQQKSSQAPKLLFHYYDKDFNNEADTPDNFQSRRPNTSFCFLDIRSPGLGDTAMYLCATSRDEASTNTGELFFGEGSRLTVL.

The chain recombines TRBV6-6 with TRBJ1-5; possible D gene TRBD1, 5 bases. The CDR3 runs to 15 residues. V was trimmed by 4 bases and J by 1 base, leaving 11 bases between them. CDR1 is MNHNY, CDR2 SVGAGI, per germline (reference sequence). Here the CDR3 DNA reads TGTGCCAGCAGTTCAGGGACTGCAAGCAATCAGCCCCAGCATTTT. Translating it yields CASSSGTASNQPQHF.

CDR3 in DNA: TGTGCCAGCAGCTTAGGAGTCAATGAGCAGTTCTTC. It yields the protein CASSLGVNEQFF. The V gene is TRBV7-8, the J gene TRBJ2-1; D is unclear. Trimming left V 1 base short and J 6 bases short, with 4 bases between. The CDR3 covers 12 residues. Germline V gene sequence: CDR1 SGHVS, CDR2 FQNEAQ.

The CDR3 spells CASSRPGTGESQPQHF. The CDR3 DNA reads as TGTGCCAGCAGTCGTCCCGGGACAGGGGAATCTCAGCCCCAGCATTTT. This chain joins TRBV6-2 or TRBV6-3 and TRBJ1-5; 10 positions agree with TRBD1. V was pared by 5 bases and J by 6 bases, with 10 bases of the junction left unmatched. CDR1 MNHEY and CDR2 SVGEGT come from the germline V gene. This CDR3 has 16 amino acids.

The chain uses TRBV18 and TRBJ1-2; D is perhaps TRBD1 (6 bases). Germline loops: CDR1 KGHSH, CDR2 LQKENI. Trimming removed 3 bases at V and 8 bases at J, with 19 bases between. The CDR3 runs to 15 residues. The CDR3 spells CASSPQGTGLGGYTF. As DNA, the CDR3 is TGTGCCAGCTCACCCCAGGGAACAGGGCTAGGAGGCTACACCTTC.

This chain uses TRBV15 with TRBJ1-2; D is unresolved. Germline V CDR1 and CDR2: LNHNV, YYDKDF (reference sequence). The ends were cut back, 0 bases at V and 4 bases at J, with 9 bases in the middle. This CDR3 is built from 14 residues. For the CDR3, the DNA is TGTGCCACCAGCAGAGATACCGGAGGCTATGGCTACACCTTC. Protein sequence: CATSRDTGGYGYTF.

This clone was seen more than once but under ten times. The genes are TRBV28 and TRBJ2-3; 8 positions agree with TRBD1. Germline V lookup: CDR1 MDHEN, CDR2 SYDVKM. The CDR3 contains 16 residues. V lost 3 bases, J lost 0 bases, and 5 bases stayed unmatched. The CDR3 sequence: CASSFGDRFSTDTQYF. Written as DNA, the CDR3 is TGTGCCAGCAGTTTCGGGGACAGGTTTAGCACAGATACGCAGTATTTT.

The chain combines TRBV3-1 (or the pseudogene TRBV3-2) with TRBJ1-2, with TRBD1 identical over 9 bases. V lost 4 bases, J lost 4 bases, and 10 bases stayed unmatched. The V gene's germline CDR1 is LGHDT and CDR2 YNNKEL (reference sequence). The CDR3 length is 16 residues. CDR3 region: CASSLGGTGTPYGYTF. Here the CDR3 DNA reads TGTGCCAGCAGCCTGGGCGGGACAGGGACCCCCTATGGCTACACCTTC.

The rearrangement links TRBV7-8 to TRBJ2-5, with 8 bases matching TRBD1. The V gene's germline CDR1 is SGHVS and CDR2 FQNEAQ. This CDR3 is 16 amino acids long. Losses at the gene ends were 4 bases for V and 2 bases for J; bases not matched to a gene: 9. The chain's CDR3 is CASSSRTGRGQETQYF. CDR3 DNA sequence: TGTGCCAGCAGCTCCCGGACAGGGCGAGGTCAAGAGACCCAGTACTTC.

The rearrangement links TRBV5-3 to TRBJ1-2, with 7 positions matching TRBD1. TRBV5-3 belongs to the ORF category, with a function that is uncertain. The CDR3 contains 16 residues. With 4 bases clipped from V and 1 base from J, the junction kept 10 bases outside the gene matches. The CDR3 spells CARSGGQRTINYGYTF. The CDR3, as DNA: TGTGCCAGAAGCGGGGGACAGCGTACGATTAACTATGGCTACACCTTC.